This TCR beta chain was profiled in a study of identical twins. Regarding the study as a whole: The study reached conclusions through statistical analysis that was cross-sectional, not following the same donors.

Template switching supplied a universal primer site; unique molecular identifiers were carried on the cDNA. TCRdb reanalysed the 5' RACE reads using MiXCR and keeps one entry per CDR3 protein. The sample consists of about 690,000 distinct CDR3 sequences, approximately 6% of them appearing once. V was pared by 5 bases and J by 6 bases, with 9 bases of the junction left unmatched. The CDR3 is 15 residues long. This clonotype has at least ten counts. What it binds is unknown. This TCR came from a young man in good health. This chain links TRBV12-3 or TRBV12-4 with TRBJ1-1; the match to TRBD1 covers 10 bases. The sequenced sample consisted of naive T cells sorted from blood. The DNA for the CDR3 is TGTGCCAGCAGTGCCCTGGGACAGGGGAAGGCTGAAGCTTTCTTT. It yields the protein CASSALGQGKAEAFF.